This is a list of T cell receptor beta chains from one sample in a study of blood T cells in healthy people across ages. TCRdb fed the 5' RACE reads into MiXCR, producing one record per CDR3 protein. Of about 1 million distinct CDR3 sequences listed, around 45% were seen once; the top ten hold approximately 17%. Material for sequencing was blood. These receptor sequences come from a woman in her sixties in good health. Each CDR3 is given with its conserved first and last residue. The D gene is left open where the match is weak. Clone size is shown for a subset of rows, as once, few, many or a class of expanded clone.

V gene,clone size,J gene,D gene,CDR3 DNA,CDR3 protein
TRBV30,.,TRBJ2-5,.,TGTGCCGGGACCTTACTCAAAGAGACCCAGTACTTC,CAGTLLKETQYF
TRBV20-1,.,TRBJ2-3,.,TGCAGTGCTAGACGGGGTCCGGCGGGAAACACAGATACGCAGTATTTT,CSARRGPAGNTDTQYF
TRBV25-1,.,TRBJ1-1,.,TGTGCCAGCAGTGACGCCCAGATATCTGAAGCTTTCTTT,CASSDAQISEAFF
TRBV10-3,few,TRBJ2-1,TRBD2,TGTGCCATCAGTGAGGTTGGACTAGCGGGACGTGTGCTGCGACGGAATGAGCAGTTCTTC,CAISEVGLAGRVLRRNEQFF
TRBV9,.,TRBJ1-4,.,TGTGCCAGCAGCGCCAATAATGAAAAACTGTTTTTT,CASSANNEKLFF
TRBV10-3,few,TRBJ2-5,TRBD2,TGTGCCATCAGTGGGGGCGGGAGTGAGTACTTC,CAISGGGSEYF
TRBV11-2,.,TRBJ2-1,.,TGTGCCAGCAGCCCGGAAGGGTCGGCGTTAAATGAGCAGTTCTTC,CASSPEGSALNEQFF
TRBV7-6,.,TRBJ1-4,TRBD1,TGTGCCAGCAGGTTCCCGGGACAGGAAAAACTGTTTTTT,CASRFPGQEKLFF
TRBV7-2,.,TRBJ2-3,.,TGTGCCAGCAGCCGGCTTTTGGGGGGCACAGATACGCAGTATTTT,CASSRLLGGTDTQYF
TRBV6-2/TRBV6-3,.,TRBJ2-7,TRBD2,TGTGCCTGCATTGGACTAGCGGGAGGCTGGAGCTACGAGCAGTACTTC,CACIGLAGGWSYEQYF
TRBV5-1,few,TRBJ2-2,.,TGCGCCAGCAGCTGGAGCACCGGGGAGCTGTTTTTT,CASSWSTGELFF
TRBV6-4,few,TRBJ2-1,.,TGTGCCAGCAGTTCTAACAGGTACAATGAGCAGTTCTTC,CASSSNRYNEQFF
TRBV7-8,.,TRBJ2-5,.,TGTGCCAGCCACCTTGCGGGACAAGAGACCCAGTACTTC,CASHLAGQETQYF
TRBV9,.,TRBJ2-3,TRBD2,TGTGCCAGCAGCGTAGGGGCTAGCGGGAAACGAGATACGCAGTATTTT,CASSVGASGKRDTQYF
TRBV7-2,.,TRBJ2-2,TRBD2,TGTGCCAGCAGCTCCTCGCCGGGACTAGCGACCGGGGAGCTGTTTTTT,CASSSSPGLATGELFF
TRBV13,few,TRBJ1-2,.,TGTGCCAGCAGCTTATGGGCGGGGGTTGATATGAATGGCTACACCTTC,CASSLWAGVDMNGYTF
TRBV9,.,TRBJ2-1,.,TGTGCCAGCAGCGGGGGGGGCTACCCGTACAATGAGCAGTTCTTC,CASSGGGYPYNEQFF
TRBV5-1,.,TRBJ2-4,TRBD1,TGCGCCAGCAGCTCCAAGGACAGGGGAAACATTCAGTACTTC,CASSSKDRGNIQYF
TRBV5-1,.,TRBJ2-2,.,TGCGCCAGCAGCTTGCGACTGGTGGGCACCGGGGAGCTGTTTTTT,CASSLRLVGTGELFF
TRBV4-1,.,TRBJ2-7,TRBD2,TGCGCCAGCAGCAATCGGGGGGGCAACGAGCAGTACTTC,CASSNRGGNEQYF
TRBV7-8,.,TRBJ2-4,.,TGTGCCAGCAGCTCCCAACACCGGGACCACTTACTAGCCAAAAACATTCAGTACTTC,CASSSQHRDHLLAKNIQYF
TRBV5-7,few,TRBJ2-7,TRBD2,TGTGCCAGCAGCTTGATCCCGGGACTAGCGGGAGTTAGCGACGAGCAGTACTTC,CASSLIPGLAGVSDEQYF
TRBV6-6,.,TRBJ1-4,.,TGTGCCAGCAGCCCCGTTGAAAAACTGTTTTTT,CASSPVEKLFF
TRBV10-1,.,TRBJ2-4,.,TGCGCCAGCAGTGAGGGGCCCCGGGACATTCAGTACTTC,CASSEGPRDIQYF
TRBV5-1,few,TRBJ2-3,.,TGCGCCAGCAGTATCTCGCTTGATACGCAGTATTTT,CASSISLDTQYF
TRBV2,.,TRBJ2-7,TRBD1,TGTGCCAGCAGTCGGGACAGGGGAACCCACGAGCAGTACTTC,CASSRDRGTHEQYF
TRBV28,few,TRBJ2-7,.,TGTGCCAGCAGTTTTAAGGAACTAGTCTTGTACGAGCAGTACTTC,CASSFKELVLYEQYF
TRBV21-1,.,TRBJ2-7,.,TGTGCCAGCACGGGACAGAAATTTAGCGGGACCTCCTACGAGCAGTACTTC,CASTGQKFSGTSYEQYF
TRBV6-5,.,TRBJ1-1,TRBD1,TGTGCCAGCAGTACAGAGACAGGGTTTCGAGCTTTCTTT,CASSTETGFRAFF
TRBV27,.,TRBJ2-1,.,TGTGCCAGCTCTCGCGAGGGGGGGGGTTACAATGAGCAGTTCTTC,CASSREGGGYNEQFF
TRBV12-3/TRBV12-4,.,TRBJ2-2,TRBD1,TGTGCCAGCGTTTTGGGACAGGGCCTTAACACCGGGGAGCTGTTTTTT,CASVLGQGLNTGELFF
TRBV27,.,TRBJ2-7,.,TGTGCCAGCAGCTCCTGGACTTTTGGGTACGAGCAGTACTTC,CASSSWTFGYEQYF
TRBV11-1,.,TRBJ2-3,TRBD2,TGTGCCAGCAGTTTAGCGGGGCTTGGAGATACGCAGTATTTT,CASSLAGLGDTQYF
TRBV27,.,TRBJ2-5,.,TGTGCCAGCAGTTTAGTGAGCGGGTCGGGGCACGGGCAGTACTTC,CASSLVSGSGHGQYF
TRBV11-2,.,TRBJ2-1,.,TGTGCTACAGCCCCCTTAGACAGCGATGAGCAGTTCTTC,CATAPLDSDEQFF
TRBV11-2,.,TRBJ2-7,TRBD2,TGTGCCAGCAGCCCCACTAGCGAGAGGTTGGCCGAGCAGTACTTC,CASSPTSERLAEQYF
TRBV11-1,.,TRBJ2-1,.,TGTGCCAGCAGCCCCGCCTCCGGGACTTACAATGAGAGGCAGTTCTTC,CASSPASGTYNERQFF
TRBV2,.,TRBJ2-5,.,TGTGCCAGCAGTGAGTCGGCAGGAGAGGGAGAGACCCAGTACTTC,CASSESAGEGETQYF
TRBV10-1,.,TRBJ2-7,.,TGCGCCAGCAGTGACCCGACAGAGGGCTACGAGCAGTACTTC,CASSDPTEGYEQYF
TRBV25-1,.,TRBJ1-2,TRBD1,TGTGCCAGCAGTGTTGGGACAGGGCAGACTCATGGCTACACCTTC,CASSVGTGQTHGYTF
TRBV5-1,.,TRBJ2-2,TRBD1,TGCGCCAGCAGAGACAGGGAATCGTCCGGGGAGCTGTTTTTT,CASRDRESSGELFF
TRBV2,.,TRBJ1-1,.,TGTGCCAGCAGTGAACAGTCGGGGAACACTGAAGCTTTCTTT,CASSEQSGNTEAFF
TRBV15,.,TRBJ2-7,TRBD1,TGTGCCACCAGCACGGAAGGGGGCTGGTACGAGCAGTACTTC,CATSTEGGWYEQYF
TRBV29-1,.,TRBJ2-5,TRBD2,TGCAGCGGTATGGATGGGGGGGGTGAGCAGTACTTC,CSGMDGGGEQYF
TRBV6-5,few,TRBJ2-1,TRBD2,TGTGCCAGCAGTTCCCCTACTAGCGGGGTTGACAATGAGCAGTTCTTC,CASSSPTSGVDNEQFF
TRBV12-5,.,TRBJ2-3,TRBD2,TGTGCTAGTGGTTTCCTGGGGGGGGACCACACAGATACGCAGTATTTT,CASGFLGGDHTDTQYF